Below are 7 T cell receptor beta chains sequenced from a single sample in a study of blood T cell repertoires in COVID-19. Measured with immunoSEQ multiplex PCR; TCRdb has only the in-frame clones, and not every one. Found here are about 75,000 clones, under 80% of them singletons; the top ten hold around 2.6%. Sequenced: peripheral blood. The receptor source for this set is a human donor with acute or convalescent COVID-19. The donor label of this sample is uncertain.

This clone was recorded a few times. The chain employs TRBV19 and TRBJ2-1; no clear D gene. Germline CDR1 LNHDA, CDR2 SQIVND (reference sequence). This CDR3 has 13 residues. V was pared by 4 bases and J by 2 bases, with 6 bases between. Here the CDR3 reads CASSRLAYNEQFF. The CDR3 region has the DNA TGTGCCAGTAGTAGATTAGCCTACAATGAGCAGTTCTTC.

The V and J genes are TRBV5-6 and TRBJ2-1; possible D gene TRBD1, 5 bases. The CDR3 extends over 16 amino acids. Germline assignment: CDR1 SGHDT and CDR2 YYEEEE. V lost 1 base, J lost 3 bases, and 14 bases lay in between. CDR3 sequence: CASSLFTGAGYNEQFF. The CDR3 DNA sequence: TGTGCCAGCAGCTTGTTCACTGGGGCTGGCTACAATGAGCAGTTCTTC.

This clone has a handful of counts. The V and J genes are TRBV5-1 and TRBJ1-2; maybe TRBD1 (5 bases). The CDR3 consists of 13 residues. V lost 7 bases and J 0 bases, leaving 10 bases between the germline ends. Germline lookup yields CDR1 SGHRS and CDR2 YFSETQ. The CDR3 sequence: CASGDRSNYGYTF. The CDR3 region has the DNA TGCGCCAGCGGCGACAGATCTAACTATGGCTACACCTTC.

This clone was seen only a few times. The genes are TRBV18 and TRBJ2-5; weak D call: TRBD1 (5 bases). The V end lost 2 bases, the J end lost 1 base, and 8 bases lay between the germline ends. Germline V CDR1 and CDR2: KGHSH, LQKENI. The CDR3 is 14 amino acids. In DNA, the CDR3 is TGTGCCAGCTCACCATGGGGCCGCCAAGAGACCCAGTACTTC. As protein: CASSPWGRQETQYF.

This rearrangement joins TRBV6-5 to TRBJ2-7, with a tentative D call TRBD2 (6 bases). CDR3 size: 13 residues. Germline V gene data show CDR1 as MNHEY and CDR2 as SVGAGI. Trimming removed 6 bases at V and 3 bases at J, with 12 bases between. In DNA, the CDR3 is TGTGCCAGCAGGATTCCCGGGGGCTACGAGCAGTACTTC. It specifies CASRIPGGYEQYF.

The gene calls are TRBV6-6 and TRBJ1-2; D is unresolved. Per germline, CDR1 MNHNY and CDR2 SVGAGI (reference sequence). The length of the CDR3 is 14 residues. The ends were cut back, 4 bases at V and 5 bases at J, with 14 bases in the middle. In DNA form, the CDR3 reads TGTGCCAGCAGTTCCCCGCCAGACTTTTATGGCTACACCTTC. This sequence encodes CASSSPPDFYGYTF.

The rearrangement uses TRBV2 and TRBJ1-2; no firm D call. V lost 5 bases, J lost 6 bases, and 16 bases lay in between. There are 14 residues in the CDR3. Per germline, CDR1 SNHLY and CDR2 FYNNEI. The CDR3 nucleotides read TGTGCCAGCAGTCCAGGTGGTGGGCTTAATGGCTACACCTTC. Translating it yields CASSPGGGLNGYTF.